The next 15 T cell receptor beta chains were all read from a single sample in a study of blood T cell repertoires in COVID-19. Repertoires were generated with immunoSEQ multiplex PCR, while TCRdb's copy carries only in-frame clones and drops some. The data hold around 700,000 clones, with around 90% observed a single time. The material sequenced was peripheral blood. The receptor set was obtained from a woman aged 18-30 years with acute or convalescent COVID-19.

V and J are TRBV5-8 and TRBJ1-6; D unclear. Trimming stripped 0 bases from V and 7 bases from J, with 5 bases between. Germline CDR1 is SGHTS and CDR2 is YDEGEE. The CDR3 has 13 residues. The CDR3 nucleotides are TGTGCCAGCAGCTTGGTACGGAATTCACCCCTCCACTTT. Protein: CASSLVRNSPLHF.

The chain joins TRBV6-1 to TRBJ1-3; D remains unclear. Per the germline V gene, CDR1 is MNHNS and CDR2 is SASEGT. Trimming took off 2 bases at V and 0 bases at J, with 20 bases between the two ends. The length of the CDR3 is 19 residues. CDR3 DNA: TGTGCCAGCAGTGAAACCCGTCCCAGCCGCGGGATCTCTGGAAACACCATATATTTT. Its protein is CASSETRPSRGISGNTIYF.

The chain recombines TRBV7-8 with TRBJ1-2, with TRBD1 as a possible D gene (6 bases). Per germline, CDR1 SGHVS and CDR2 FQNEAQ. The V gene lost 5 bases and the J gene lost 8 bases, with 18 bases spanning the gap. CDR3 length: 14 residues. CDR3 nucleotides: TGTGCCAGCAGCCCGAACAGGGCCCCTTACGGCTACACCTTC. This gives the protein CASSPNRAPYGYTF.

CDR3 sequence: CASSLTGGSGYTF. In DNA, the CDR3 is TGTGCCAGCAGCCTCACAGGGGGTAGCGGCTACACCTTC. The V and J genes are TRBV7-9 and TRBJ1-2; the match to TRBD1 covers 8 bases. The CDR3 consists of 13 residues. Germline V gives CDR1 SEHNR, CDR2 FQNEAQ (reference sequence). Trimming cost V 5 bases and J 8 bases; bases outside gene matches: 7.

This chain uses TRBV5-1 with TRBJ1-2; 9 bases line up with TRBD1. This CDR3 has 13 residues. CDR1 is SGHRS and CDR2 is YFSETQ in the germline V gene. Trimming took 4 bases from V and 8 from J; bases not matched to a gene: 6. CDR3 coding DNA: TGCGCCAGCAGCCAGGGACAGGGAGGCGGCTACACCTTC. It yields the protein CASSQGQGGGYTF.

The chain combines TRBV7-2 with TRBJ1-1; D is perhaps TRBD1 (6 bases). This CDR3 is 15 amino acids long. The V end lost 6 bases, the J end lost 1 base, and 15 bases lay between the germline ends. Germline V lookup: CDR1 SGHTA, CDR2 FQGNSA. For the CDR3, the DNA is TGTGCCAGCAGTAGGAGACAGGCGTCGAACACTGAAGCTTTCTTT. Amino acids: CASSRRQASNTEAFF.

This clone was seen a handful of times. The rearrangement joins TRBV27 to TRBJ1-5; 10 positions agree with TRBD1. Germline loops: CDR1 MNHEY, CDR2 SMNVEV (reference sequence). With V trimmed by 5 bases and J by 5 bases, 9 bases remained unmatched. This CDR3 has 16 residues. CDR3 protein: CASSGQGGGLYQPQHF. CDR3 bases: TGTGCCAGCAGTGGACAGGGGGGAGGTTTGTATCAGCCCCAGCATTTT.

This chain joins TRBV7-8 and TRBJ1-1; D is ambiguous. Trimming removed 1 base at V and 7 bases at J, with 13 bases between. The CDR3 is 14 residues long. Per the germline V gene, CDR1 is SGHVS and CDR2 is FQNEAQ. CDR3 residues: CASSLVSFANEAFF. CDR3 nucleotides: TGTGCCAGCAGCTTAGTGTCCTTTGCTAATGAAGCTTTCTTT.

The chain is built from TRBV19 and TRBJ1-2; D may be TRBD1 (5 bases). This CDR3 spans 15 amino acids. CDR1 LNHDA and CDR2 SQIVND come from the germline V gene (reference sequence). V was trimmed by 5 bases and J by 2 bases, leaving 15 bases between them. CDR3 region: CASSVGRDGNYGYTF. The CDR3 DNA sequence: TGTGCCAGTAGTGTAGGGCGGGACGGAAACTATGGCTACACCTTC. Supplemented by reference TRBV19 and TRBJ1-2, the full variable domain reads DGGITQSPKYLFRKEGQNVTLSCEQNLNHDAMYWYRQDPGQGLRLIYYSQIVNDFQKGDIAEGYSVSREKKESFPLTVTSAQKNPTAFYLCASSVGRDGNYGYTFGSGTRLTVV.

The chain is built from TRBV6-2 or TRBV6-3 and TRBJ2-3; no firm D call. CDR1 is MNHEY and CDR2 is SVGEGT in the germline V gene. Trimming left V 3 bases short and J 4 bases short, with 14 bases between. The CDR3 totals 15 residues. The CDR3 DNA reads TGTGCCAGCAGTTATCCACTTAGAAACGCAGATACGCAGTATTTT. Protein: CASSYPLRNADTQYF.

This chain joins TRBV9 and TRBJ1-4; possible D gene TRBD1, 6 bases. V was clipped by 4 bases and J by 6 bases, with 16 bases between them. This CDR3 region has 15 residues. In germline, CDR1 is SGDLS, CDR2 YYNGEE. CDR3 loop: CASSPQTGGDEKLFF. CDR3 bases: TGTGCCAGCAGCCCCCAGACAGGTGGTGATGAAAAACTGTTTTTT.

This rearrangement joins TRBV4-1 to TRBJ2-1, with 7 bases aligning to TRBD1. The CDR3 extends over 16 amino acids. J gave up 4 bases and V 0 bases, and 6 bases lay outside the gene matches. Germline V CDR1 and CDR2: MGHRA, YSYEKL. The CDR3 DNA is TGCGCCAGCAGCCAAGAAGAAGGGACAGATTACAATGAGCAGTTCTTC. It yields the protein CASSQEEGTDYNEQFF.

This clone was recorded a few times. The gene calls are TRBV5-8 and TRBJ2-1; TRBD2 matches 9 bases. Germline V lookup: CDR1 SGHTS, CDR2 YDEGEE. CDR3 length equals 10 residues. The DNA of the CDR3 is TGTGGCGGGGGGGCCCATGAGCAGTTCTTC. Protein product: CGGGAHEQFF.

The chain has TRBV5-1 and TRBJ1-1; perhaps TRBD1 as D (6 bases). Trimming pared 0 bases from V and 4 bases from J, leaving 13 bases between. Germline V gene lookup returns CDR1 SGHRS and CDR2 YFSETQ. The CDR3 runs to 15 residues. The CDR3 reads CASSLASQGVTEAFF. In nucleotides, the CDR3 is TGCGCCAGCAGCTTGGCCTCACAGGGAGTCACTGAAGCTTTCTTT.

The CDR3 reads CASSLPGQGAPGGYTF. CDR3 nucleotide sequence: TGTGCCAGTAGTCTACCGGGACAGGGGGCGCCGGGTGGCTACACCTTC. This chain links TRBV19 with TRBJ1-2, with 12 bases fitting TRBD1. CDR3 length: 16 amino acids. Germline CDR1 is LNHDA and CDR2 is SQIVND (reference sequence). V lost 5 bases, J lost 7 bases, and 11 bases stayed unmatched.